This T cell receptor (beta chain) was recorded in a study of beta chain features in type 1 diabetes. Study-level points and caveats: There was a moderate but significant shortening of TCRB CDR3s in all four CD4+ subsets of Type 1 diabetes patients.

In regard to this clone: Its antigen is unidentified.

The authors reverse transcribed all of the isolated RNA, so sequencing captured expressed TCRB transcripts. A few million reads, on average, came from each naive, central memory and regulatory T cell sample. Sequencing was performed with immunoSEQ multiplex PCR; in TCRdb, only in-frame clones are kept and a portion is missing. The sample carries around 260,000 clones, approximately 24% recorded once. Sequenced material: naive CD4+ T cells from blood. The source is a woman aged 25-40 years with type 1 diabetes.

For the CDR3, the DNA is TGCAGCGTTGAACGGGACAAAGGCACAGATACGCAGTATTTT. Translating it yields CSVERDKGTDTQYF. The chain joins TRBV29-1 to TRBJ2-3, with D perhaps TRBD1 (6 bases). The CDR3 runs 14 residues. Looked up from germline, CDR1 is SQVTM and CDR2 is ANQGSEA. The V gene lost 2 bases and the J gene lost 1 base, with 10 bases spanning the gap.